These T cell receptor beta chains were read from a single sample in a study of CD8+ T cells in alopecia areata. The data were produced by immunoSEQ multiplex PCR, yet TCRdb's version contains in-frame clones alone and is incomplete. The repertoire holds approximately 180,000 clones, with about 67% as singletons. The material sequenced was CD8+ T cells sorted from blood, taken at week 0. The receptors derive from a human donor with alopecia areata. Both conserved end residues are part of each CDR3. A D gene is named only where the DNA matches it firmly. A clone size is listed for some rows: how often the clone was seen (once, few, many), or a class if it is expanded.

size: .; V: TRBV2; D: .; J: TRBJ2-7; CDR3: CASSNPRDKYEQYF; DNA: TGTGCCAGCAGTAATCCCCGGGACAAATACGAGCAGTACTTC
size: .; V: TRBV29-1; D: .; J: TRBJ2-1; CDR3: CSDVGDEQFF; DNA: TGCAGCGACGTCGGGGATGAGCAGTTCTTC
size: .; V: TRBV4-1; D: TRBD2; J: TRBJ2-2; CDR3: CASSQDPTSGGSNTGELFF; DNA: TGCGCCAGCAGCCAAGATCCGACTAGCGGGGGGTCGAACACCGGGGAGCTGTTTTTT
size: .; V: TRBV2; D: .; J: TRBJ1-6; CDR3: CASSEVPDGVNSPLHF; DNA: TGTGCCAGCAGTGAAGTCCCGGACGGTGTTAATTCACCCCTCCACTTT
size: once; V: TRBV2; D: .; J: TRBJ2-1; CDR3: CASSEWGYNEQFF; DNA: TGTGCCAGCAGTGAATGGGGATACAATGAGCAGTTCTTC
size: .; V: TRBV5-1; D: .; J: TRBJ2-4; CDR3: CASSLEGSGGNIQYF; DNA: TGCGCCAGCAGCTTGGAAGGTTCAGGGGGGAACATTCAGTACTTC
size: .; V: TRBV10-3; D: .; J: TRBJ2-1; CDR3: CAISVKSGTTGAEQFF; DNA: TGTGCCATCAGTGTAAAATCCGGGACGACCGGCGCTGAGCAGTTCTTC
size: once; V: TRBV20-1; D: .; J: TRBJ2-7; CDR3: CSAPLHGEQYF; DNA: TGCAGTGCTCCCCTTCATGGAGAGCAGTACTTC
size: .; V: TRBV29-1; D: .; J: TRBJ2-7; CDR3: CSVNKGDYEQYF; DNA: TGCAGCGTCAACAAAGGGGACTACGAGCAGTACTTC
size: .; V: TRBV13; D: .; J: TRBJ2-3; CDR3: CASSLAGGTDTQYF; DNA: TGTGCCAGCAGCTTAGCCGGGGGCACAGATACGCAGTATTTT
size: .; V: TRBV4-1; D: .; J: TRBJ1-1; CDR3: CASSQDLRRAFF; DNA: TGCGCCAGCAGCCAAGATCTACGGCGGGCTTTCTTT
size: .; V: TRBV2; D: .; J: TRBJ2-7; CDR3: CASSVGRNYEQYF; DNA: TGTGCCAGCAGTGTGGGACGAAACTACGAGCAGTACTTC
size: .; V: TRBV27; D: TRBD1; J: TRBJ1-2; CDR3: CASGGQGGNGYTF; DNA: TGTGCCTCCGGGGGGCAGGGGGGTAATGGCTACACCTTC
size: .; V: TRBV11-2; D: .; J: TRBJ2-2; CDR3: CASSLGLAGELFF; DNA: TGTGCCAGCAGCTTAGGGTTGGCCGGGGAGCTGTTTTTT
size: .; V: TRBV19; D: TRBD2; J: TRBJ2-1; CDR3: CASSIQDGGGPEQFF; DNA: TGTGCCAGTAGTATTCAGGATGGGGGGGGACCTGAGCAGTTCTTC
size: .; V: TRBV6-5; D: .; J: TRBJ1-2; CDR3: CASSYSSKVLGYTF; DNA: TGTGCCAGCAGTTACTCGTCTAAGGTGCTTGGCTACACCTTC
size: .; V: TRBV6-5; D: .; J: TRBJ1-5; CDR3: CASSLEGFSNQPQHF; DNA: TGTGCCAGCAGTTTGGAGGGATTCAGCAATCAGCCCCAGCATTTT
size: .; V: TRBV29-1; D: TRBD1; J: TRBJ2-7; CDR3: CSVERSTGGTSYEQYF; DNA: TGCAGCGTTGAACGTAGCACAGGGGGGACATCCTACGAGCAGTACTTC
size: .; V: TRBV6-1; D: .; J: TRBJ1-5; CDR3: CASSELDRDSGPQHF; DNA: TGTGCCAGCAGTGAGTTGGACCGCGATTCTGGGCCCCAGCATTTT
size: .; V: TRBV10-2; D: .; J: TRBJ2-7; CDR3: CASQTGPGSYEQYF; DNA: TGCGCCAGCCAGACAGGCCCTGGCTCCTACGAGCAGTACTTC
size: few; V: TRBV30; D: .; J: TRBJ2-4; CDR3: CAWSRDKRIQYF; DNA: TGTGCCTGGAGCCGGGACAAGCGCATTCAGTACTTC
size: few; V: TRBV7-9; D: .; J: TRBJ1-1; CDR3: CASSSARRGGGVEAFF; DNA: TGTGCCAGCAGCTCCGCCCGCAGGGGTGGAGGAGTTGAAGCTTTCTTT
size: once; V: TRBV19; D: .; J: TRBJ1-5; CDR3: CASSIPSWGTFNQPQHF; DNA: TGTGCCAGTAGTATCCCCAGTTGGGGGACTTTTAATCAGCCCCAGCATTTT
size: once; V: TRBV7-6; D: .; J: TRBJ2-7; CDR3: CASSLAETGYEQYF; DNA: TGTGCCAGCAGCTTAGCCGAGACAGGCTACGAGCAGTACTTC
size: .; V: TRBV7-9; D: .; J: TRBJ2-7; CDR3: CASSLGSYEQYF; DNA: TGTGCCAGCAGCTTAGGCTCCTACGAGCAGTACTTC
size: .; V: TRBV7-2; D: .; J: TRBJ2-1; CDR3: CASSLALNEQFF; DNA: TGTGCCAGCAGCTTAGCCCTGAATGAGCAGTTCTTC
size: .; V: TRBV6-5; D: .; J: TRBJ2-3; CDR3: CASSYSEQDTQYF; DNA: TGTGCCAGCAGTTACTCGGAACAAGATACGCAGTATTTT
size: .; V: TRBV27; D: TRBD1; J: TRBJ2-1; CDR3: CASSLTGGLYNEQFF; DNA: TGTGCCAGCAGTTTGACAGGGGGTCTGTACAATGAGCAGTTCTTC
size: .; V: TRBV2; D: .; J: TRBJ2-3; CDR3: CASSEATLRPDTQYF; DNA: TGTGCCAGCAGTGAAGCTACGCTTCGACCTGATACGCAGTATTTT
size: .; V: TRBV6-5; D: .; J: TRBJ2-5; CDR3: CASMLGSQETQYF; DNA: TGTGCCAGCATGTTAGGATCCCAAGAGACCCAGTACTTC
size: .; V: TRBV11-2; D: .; J: TRBJ2-1; CDR3: CASSLFRGNEQFF; DNA: TGTGCCAGCAGCTTATTTAGGGGGAATGAGCAGTTCTTC
size: few; V: TRBV20-1; D: .; J: TRBJ2-7; CDR3: CSGYQGGEQYF; DNA: TGCAGTGGATATCAGGGTGGGGAGCAGTACTTC
size: .; V: TRBV6-1; D: .; J: TRBJ2-1; CDR3: CASSEAWQFF; DNA: TGTGCCAGCAGTGAAGCGTGGCAGTTCTTC
size: few; V: TRBV12-5; D: .; J: TRBJ2-5; CDR3: CASGFGTQYF; DNA: TGTGCTAGTGGTTTCGGGACCCAGTACTTC
size: .; V: TRBV6-1; D: .; J: TRBJ2-7; CDR3: CASSEAARSEQYF; DNA: TGTGCCAGCAGTGAAGCGGCGCGGAGCGAGCAGTACTTC
size: .; V: TRBV19; D: .; J: TRBJ2-3; CDR3: CASSRALRDTQYF; DNA: TGTGCCAGTTCGCGGGCTCTGAGGGATACGCAGTATTTT
size: .; V: TRBV7-9; D: .; J: TRBJ2-1; CDR3: CASSKIEQFF; DNA: TGTGCCAGCAGCAAGATTGAGCAGTTCTTC
size: .; V: TRBV7-8; D: .; J: TRBJ1-5; CDR3: CASSLSRVDEEPQHF; DNA: TGTGCCAGCAGCTTATCCAGGGTGGATGAAGAGCCCCAGCATTTT
size: .; V: TRBV5-1; D: .; J: TRBJ2-3; CDR3: CASSIVGRSTDTQYF; DNA: TGCGCCAGCAGCATAGTGGGACGGAGCACAGATACGCAGTATTTT